The present entry profiles one T cell receptor beta chain with its context. This record belongs to a study of CD8 T cells in Susac syndrome. Germline V gene sequence: CDR1 PRHDT, CDR2 FYEKMQ (reference sequence). CDR3 size: 15 residues. V lost 4 bases to trimming and J lost 9 bases; unmatched junction nucleotides: 12. Random hexamers were used to reverse transcribe the RNA input (roughly 0.5 to 1 ug). TCRdb processed the immunoSEQ multiplex PCR reads anew with MiXCR; each CDR3 protein has one entry. The table records around 100,000 distinct CDR3 sequences, roughly 96% of them present only once. The sequence was collected from a human donor with Susac syndrome. The genes are TRBV13 and TRBJ1-1, with 9 bases identical to TRBD1. The specimen was CD8+ T cells from PBMCs. CDR3 protein: CASSSQGRDREKAFF. The CDR3 DNA is TGTGCCAGCAGCTCGCAAGGCCGGGACAGGGAGAAAGCTTTCTTT.